The 32 T cell receptor beta chains below were found in one sample sequenced in a study of shared T cell receptors in the human thymus. Repertoires were generated with immunoSEQ multiplex PCR, while TCRdb's copy carries only in-frame clones and drops some. The sample has around 340,000 clones, more than 85% seen once; the top ten hold roughly 0.021%. Material for sequencing was thymocytes. The receptors here all came from a human donor.

V and J are TRBV5-4 and TRBJ1-2; D is possibly TRBD1 (5 bases). V was shortened by 4 bases and J by 5 bases, with 15 bases between the two germline ends. Germline CDR1 reads SGHNT; CDR2 reads YYREEE (reference sequence). The length of the CDR3 is 14 residues. This CDR3 reads CASSRGRDYYGYTF. In DNA form, the CDR3 reads TGTGCCAGCAGCCGAGGCCGGGACTATTATGGCTACACCTTC.

The chain employs TRBV10-1 and TRBJ2-2; D perhaps matches TRBD2 (7 bases). The CDR3 extends over 16 amino acids. V lost 7 bases, J lost 0 bases, and 15 bases lay in between. Per germline, CDR1 WNHNN and CDR2 SYGVQD (reference sequence). This chain's CDR3 is CASTPVGGPNTGELFF. The CDR3 region has the DNA TGCGCCAGCACCCCGGTGGGGGGGCCGAACACCGGGGAGCTGTTTTTT.

The chain uses TRBV27 and TRBJ1-2, with D possibly TRBD1 on 5 matching bases. The germline V gene has CDR1 MNHEY and CDR2 SMNVEV (reference sequence). The V and J ends lost 0 bases and 4 bases respectively, with 12 bases between them. This CDR3 region has 15 residues. The CDR3 protein is CASSLSLTDLYGYTF. In DNA form, the CDR3 reads TGTGCCAGCAGTTTATCCTTGACAGACCTCTATGGCTACACCTTC.

As DNA, the CDR3 is TGTGCCAGCAGTCCACATATATCCTACAATGAGCAGTTCTTC. It specifies CASSPHISYNEQFF. V gene TRBV6-5 combines with J gene TRBJ2-1, with D unresolved. This CDR3 is 14 amino acids long. Trimming took 5 bases from V and 1 from J, leaving 9 bases between them. Germline CDR1 reads MNHEY; CDR2 reads SVGAGI.

This clone appeared a single time. The CDR3 coding sequence is TGTGCCAGCAGCTGGGGGGACTCCAGCTCCTACGAGCAGTACTTC. Translated, it gives CASSWGDSSSYEQYF. V gene TRBV13 combines with J gene TRBJ2-7; the D gene is possibly TRBD2 (6 bases). Between the trimmed V and J ends, which lost 4 bases and 0 bases, there was a span of 13 bases. There are 15 residues in the CDR3. CDR1 PRHDT and CDR2 FYEKMQ come from the germline V gene (reference sequence). The entire variable domain, with the rest obtained from reference TRBV13 and TRBJ2-7, is as follows: AAGVIQSPRHLIKEKRETATLKCYPIPRHDTVYWYQQGPGQDPQFLISFYEKMQSDKGSIPDRFSAQQFSDYHSELNMSSLELGDSALYFCASSWGDSSSYEQYFGPGTRLTVT.

The chain combines TRBV4-1 with TRBJ1-1; unclear D gene. V lost 1 base and J 0 bases, leaving 3 bases between the germline ends. This CDR3 region has 13 residues. CDR1 is MGHRA and CDR2 is YSYEKL in the germline V gene. The CDR3 loop is CASSQGVNTEAFF. The CDR3 DNA follows: TGCGCCAGCAGCCAAGGGGTGAACACTGAAGCTTTCTTT.

The V gene is TRBV28, the J gene TRBJ1-5, with unresolved D. Germline CDR1 is MDHEN and CDR2 is SYDVKM. This CDR3 has 14 amino acids. V was clipped by 7 bases and J by 1 base, with 11 bases between them. CDR3 region: CASTRERSNQPQHF. CDR3 nucleotide sequence: TGTGCCAGCACGAGGGAAAGAAGCAATCAGCCCCAGCATTTT.

The J gene is TRBJ2-1, the V gene TRBV2; D gene uncertain. The V gene's germline CDR1 is SNHLY and CDR2 FYNNEI. CDR3 length: 14 amino acids. V was cut by 6 bases and J by 0 bases, with 9 bases left in between. CDR3 protein: CASRRGSSYNEQFF. The CDR3 DNA is TGTGCCAGCAGGAGAGGTAGCTCCTACAATGAGCAGTTCTTC.

The V gene is TRBV28, the J gene TRBJ1-1; D remains ambiguous. The V and J ends lost 5 bases and 0 bases respectively, with 10 bases between them. This CDR3 has 14 amino acids. Germline V CDR1 and CDR2: MDHEN, SYDVKM. CDR3 nucleotides: TGTGCCAGCAGTCGAGGGAAACTGAACACTGAAGCTTTCTTT. This gives the protein CASSRGKLNTEAFF.

The chain links TRBV21-1 to TRBJ2-5; the D call TRBD2 from the table was never checked on the DNA. TRBV21-1 is classified as a pseudogene. The CDR3 is made up of 13 amino acids. The CDR3: CASSKGTGETQYF. The CDR3 coding sequence is TGTGCCAGCAGCAAAGGTACCGGAGAGACCCAGTACTTC.

The V and J genes are TRBV4-1 and TRBJ2-1, with 7 bases aligning to TRBD1. Trimming took 1 base from V and 5 from J; bases not matched to a gene: 11. The V gene's germline CDR1 is MGHRA and CDR2 YSYEKL. CDR3 length equals 17 residues. CDR3 nucleotide sequence: TGCGCCAGCAGCCAAGGTGGGGGAACAGGGGCGGACAATGAGCAGTTCTTC. Translated, it gives CASSQGGGTGADNEQFF.

The rearrangement joins TRBV13 to TRBJ2-1, with 11 bases identical to TRBD1. The CDR3 length is 16 residues. In germline, CDR1 is PRHDT, CDR2 FYEKMQ (reference sequence). V was pared by 4 bases and J by 9 bases, with 11 bases of the junction left unmatched. This CDR3 reads CASSSDRGQGAREQFF. The CDR3 DNA reads as TGTGCCAGCAGCTCAGACCGCGGACAGGGGGCGCGTGAGCAGTTCTTC.

The genes are TRBV28 and TRBJ1-1, with 8 bases fitting TRBD1. This CDR3 has 15 amino acids. CDR1 is MDHEN, CDR2 SYDVKM, per germline. Germline trimming cut 6 bases from V and 1 base from J; bases unmatched to any gene: 7. The DNA for the CDR3 is TGTGCCAGCAGGGGCCGAGACAGGGGGAACACTGAAGCTTTCTTT. Encoded protein: CASRGRDRGNTEAFF.

V and J are TRBV27 and TRBJ2-3, with unresolved D. CDR3 length: 19 residues. V was pared by 3 bases and J by 2 bases, with 24 bases between. CDR1 is MNHEY and CDR2 is SMNVEV in the germline V gene (reference sequence). CDR3 DNA sequence: TGTGCCAGCAGTTTGTTCCAGTTCCACCTTCCCCACACCACAGATACGCAGTATTTT. Translated: CASSLFQFHLPHTTDTQYF.

This chain uses TRBV7-8 with TRBJ1-2; D may be TRBD1 (5 bases). The germline V gene encodes CDR1 SGHVS and CDR2 FQNEAQ. The CDR3 covers 15 residues. V was pared by 1 base and J by 2 bases, with 11 bases between. CDR3 residues: CASSLGGTTNYGYTF. For the CDR3, the DNA is TGTGCCAGCAGCTTAGGAGGGACTACGAACTATGGCTACACCTTC.

The chain recombines TRBV27 with TRBJ2-7; 8 bases align to TRBD1. This CDR3 has 14 amino acids. J was trimmed by 4 bases and V by 10 bases; bases with no gene match: 12. Germline-derived CDR1 and CDR2 are MNHEY and SMNVEV (reference sequence). CDR3 nucleotide sequence: TGTGCCACCTGTACAGGACAGGGCTGGTACGAGCAGTACTTC. Protein: CATCTGQGWYEQYF.

The V and J genes are TRBV5-6 and TRBJ1-2, with no clear D. CDR3 length equals 14 residues. The germline CDR1 and CDR2 sequences are SGHDT and YYEEEE. V was cut by 6 bases and J by 8 bases, with 20 bases left in between. The CDR3 region is CASTLPGQPPGYTF. For the CDR3, the DNA is TGTGCCAGCACCCTTCCTGGGCAGCCCCCAGGCTACACCTTC.

J is TRBJ2-1 and V is TRBV7-9, with D perhaps matching TRBD2 (5 bases). The germline V gene has CDR1 SEHNR and CDR2 FQNEAQ (reference sequence). The CDR3 sequence is 14 residues long. Trimming removed 4 bases from V and 3 bases from J, with 10 bases in between. CDR3 DNA: TGTGCCAGCAGCTCATACCGGGACTACAATGAGCAGTTCTTC. It is translated as CASSSYRDYNEQFF.

The chain employs TRBV5-5 and TRBJ2-1, with a possible D match to TRBD2 (7 bases). Germline lookup yields CDR1 SGHKS and CDR2 YYEKEE (reference sequence). V was clipped by 3 bases and J by 10 bases, with 17 bases between them. The length of the CDR3 is 14 residues. CDR3 amino acids: CASSSWGGHCEQFF. The CDR3 DNA sequence: TGTGCCAGCAGCTCCTGGGGGGGACATTGCGAGCAGTTCTTC.

The V gene is TRBV4-1, the J gene TRBJ2-7, with a possible D match to TRBD1 (6 bases). CDR1 and CDR2 (germline): MGHRA, YSYEKL. Trimming pared 2 bases from V and 0 bases from J, leaving 20 bases between. This CDR3 region has 18 residues. Here the CDR3 reads CASSQPRDKEGSSYEQYF. The CDR3 DNA follows: TGCGCCAGCAGCCAACCCCGGGACAAAGAAGGAAGCTCCTACGAGCAGTACTTC.

The rearrangement links TRBV6-5 to TRBJ2-5; D ambiguous. V was clipped by 0 bases and J by 3 bases, with 8 bases between them. This CDR3 is 14 amino acids long. CDR1 MNHEY and CDR2 SVGAGI come from the germline V gene. CDR3 DNA sequence: TGTGCCAGCAGTTACTCAACTACTAAAGAGACCCAGTACTTC. Protein sequence: CASSYSTTKETQYF.

V and J are TRBV28 and TRBJ2-7, with D unresolved. Trimming removed 5 bases at V and 7 bases at J, with 12 bases between. Germline CDR1 and CDR2: MDHEN and SYDVKM. The CDR3 loop spans 12 amino acids. The CDR3 DNA follows: TGTGCCAGCAGTCCCGAGCTCGGGGAGCAGTACTTC. Its protein is CASSPELGEQYF.

The genes are TRBV6-1 and TRBJ2-7; TRBD1 is a possible D gene (6 bases). Trimming pared 1 base from V and 4 bases from J, leaving 11 bases between. CDR3 length: 14 amino acids. Looked up from germline, CDR1 is MNHNS and CDR2 is SASEGT. The CDR3 reads CASSEDGTPYEQYF. The CDR3 bases are TGTGCCAGCAGTGAAGATGGGACACCTTACGAGCAGTACTTC.

V and J are TRBV6-5 and TRBJ2-5, with D perhaps TRBD1 (6 bases). TRBJ2-7 explains the end of the DNA better; the J call may be wrong. Germline V CDR1 and CDR2: MNHEY, SVGAGI. The CDR3 contains 14 residues. Here the CDR3 reads CASSSIRGTYEQYF. CDR3 sequence (DNA): TGTGCCAGCAGTTCGATCAGGGGTACCTACGAGCAGTACTTC.

The chain has TRBV11-2 and TRBJ2-1, with 10 positions matching TRBD2. V dropped 0 bases and J dropped 10; count of bases not matched to a gene: 9. This CDR3 is built from 16 residues. Per germline, CDR1 SGHAT and CDR2 FQNNGV. CDR3 sequence: CASSLEGLAPRGEQFF. CDR3 in DNA: TGTGCCAGCAGCTTAGAGGGACTAGCGCCGCGGGGAGAGCAGTTCTTC.

The rearrangement uses TRBV10-1 and TRBJ2-7; D unresolved. V lost 0 bases, J lost 1 base, and 13 bases lay in between. Per germline, CDR1 WNHNN and CDR2 SYGVQD (reference sequence). CDR3 size: 16 residues. CDR3: CASSESSQKNSYEQYF. For the CDR3, the DNA is TGCGCCAGCAGTGAGTCTAGCCAGAAAAATTCCTACGAGCAGTACTTC.

The J gene is TRBJ2-3, the V gene TRBV28, with a tentative D call TRBD2 (5 bases). Germline V gives CDR1 MDHEN, CDR2 SYDVKM. This CDR3 is 17 amino acids long. V gave up 6 bases and J gave up 2 bases, with 21 bases separating them. Here the CDR3 reads CASSLPPTSFPTDTQYF. In nucleotides, the CDR3 is TGTGCCAGCAGCCTGCCTCCTACTAGTTTTCCCACAGATACGCAGTATTTT.

The rearrangement uses TRBV7-2 and TRBJ2-5; D remains unclear. The germline V gene has CDR1 SGHTA and CDR2 FQGNSA. There are 15 residues in the CDR3. With 1 base removed from V and 3 bases from J, the gap between germline ends came to 12 bases. The CDR3 DNA sequence: TGTGCCAGCAGCTTAGGGTCGCAGCCAAAAGAGACCCAGTACTTC. Translated, it gives CASSLGSQPKETQYF. Using reference TRBV7-2 and TRBJ2-5 for the parts outside the CDR3, the full variable domain is GAGVSQSPSNKVTEKGKDVELRCDPISGHTALYWYRQSLGQGLEFLIYFQGNSAPDKSGLPSDRFSAERTGGSVSTLTIQRTQQEDSAVYLCASSLGSQPKETQYFGPGTRLLVL.

V is TRBV28 and J is TRBJ1-5; D ambiguous. CDR3 length: 15 amino acids. CDR1 and CDR2 (germline): MDHEN, SYDVKM. V lost 3 bases to trimming and J lost 7 bases, with 16 bases between them. The CDR3 coding sequence is TGTGCCAGCAGTTTTGAGACGGGGAGGAGGCAGCCCCAGCATTTT. This gives the protein CASSFETGRRQPQHF.

The chain links TRBV27 to TRBJ1-4; D may be TRBD1 (5 bases). The V gene lost 4 bases and the J gene lost 3 bases, with 21 bases spanning the gap. The CDR3 length is 18 residues. CDR1 and CDR2 (germline): MNHEY, SMNVEV (reference sequence). The CDR3 reads CASSSKEFPGGANEKLFF. The CDR3 DNA sequence: TGTGCCAGCAGTTCCAAGGAGTTCCCTGGGGGGGCTAATGAAAAACTGTTTTTT.

The chain employs TRBV4-1 and TRBJ2-1, with TRBD2 as a possible D gene (5 bases). Trimming left V 1 base short and J 2 bases short, with 12 bases between. Germline assignment: CDR1 MGHRA and CDR2 YSYEKL. The CDR3 totals 16 residues. This CDR3 reads CASSQVSGRAYNEQFF. CDR3 nucleotides: TGCGCCAGCAGCCAAGTCTCCGGGCGGGCCTACAATGAGCAGTTCTTC.

The rearrangement uses TRBV2 and TRBJ2-3; 13 bases agree with TRBD2. The junction had 6 bases not matched to a gene; V was cut back by 5 bases and J by 4 bases. In germline, CDR1 is SNHLY, CDR2 FYNNEI. CDR3 length: 16 residues. In DNA form, the CDR3 reads TGTGCCAGCAGTCCCTGGACTAGCGGGAGTGCAGATACGCAGTATTTT. Amino acid sequence: CASSPWTSGSADTQYF. Full variable domain (outside the CDR3, taken from reference TRBV2 and TRBJ2-3): EPEVTQTPSHQVTQMGQEVILRCVPISNHLYFYWYRQILGQKVEFLVSFYNNEISEKSEIFDDQFSVERPDGSNFTLKIRSTKLEDSAMYFCASSPWTSGSADTQYFGPGTRLTVL.